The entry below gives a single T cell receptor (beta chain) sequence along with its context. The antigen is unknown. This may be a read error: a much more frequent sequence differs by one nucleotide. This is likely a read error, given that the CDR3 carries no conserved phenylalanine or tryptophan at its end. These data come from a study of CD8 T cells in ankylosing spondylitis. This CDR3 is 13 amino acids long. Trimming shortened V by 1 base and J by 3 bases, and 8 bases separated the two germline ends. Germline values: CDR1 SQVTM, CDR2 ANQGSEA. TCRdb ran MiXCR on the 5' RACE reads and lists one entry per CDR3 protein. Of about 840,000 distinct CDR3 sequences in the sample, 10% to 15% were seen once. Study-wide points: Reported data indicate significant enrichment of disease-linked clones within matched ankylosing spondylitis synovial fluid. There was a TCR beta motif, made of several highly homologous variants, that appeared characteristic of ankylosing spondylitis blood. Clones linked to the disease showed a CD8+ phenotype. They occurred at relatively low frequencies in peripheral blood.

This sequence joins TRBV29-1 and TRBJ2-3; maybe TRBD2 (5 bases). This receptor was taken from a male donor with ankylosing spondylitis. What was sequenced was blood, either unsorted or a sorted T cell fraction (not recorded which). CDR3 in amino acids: CSVEGPGTDTQYL. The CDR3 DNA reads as TGCAGCGTTGAAGGTCCGGGGACAGATACGCAGTATCTT.